Given below is one TCR beta chain in context. Its antigen remains undetermined. One base away there is no much larger clone; base qualities are not given. Using the deep immunoSEQ assay, TCR CDR3 regions were amplified from genomic DNA by multiplex PCR. Genomic DNA extracted from each cell subset was distributed evenly over all wells of several immunoSEQ 96-well plates, and each plate served as one replicate. For sorted subsets, each replicate PCR was loaded with approximately 190 ng genomic DNA, equivalent to 30,000 or so T cell genomes. Purified libraries were measured with a Qubit 3.0 fluorometer, size-checked on a Bioanalyzer 2100, and measured again with the KAPA Library Quantification kit. A separate single-read 150-cycle Illumina NextSeq 550 flow cell was used to sequence each immunoSEQ 96-well plate. The study's processing was this. Because the immunoSEQ output held only junctional sequences and lacked quality scores, the filtering could not match the filtering applied to full-length reads. Sequences were annotated with PyIR, a Python wrapper for IgBLAST v1.9, using IMGT germline references to assign V/J genes and CDR3. Reads with weak V/J assignments (E-value above 1e-6), missing CDR3, stop codons, out-of-frame junctions, or ambiguous translated residues were removed. V3J clonotypes were defined as sequences sharing an identical inferred V gene, J gene, and CDR3 amino acid sequence. The percentage overlap between two repertoires was calculated by dividing the number of shared unique clonotypes by the size of the smaller repertoire. Repertoire richness was assessed with RTK rarefaction, the Chao1 estimator, and Recon v2.1 estimates of unobserved clonotypes. OLGA was used to compute generation probabilities for all TCRbeta clonotypes that the gDNA method yielded from a handful of donors. In TCRdb, the immuneACCESS table is reduced to in-frame sequences with V and J assigned. These tables do not hold every clone; where another copy was compared, an unresolved V gene accounts for under half, and the others remain unexplained. V, J and clone size are those of that table, while D and trimming were read from the DNA. Here the sample has 2 million to 3 million clones; 93% occur a single time. The ten top clones hold 0.36% of the sample.

Donors were healthy HIV-negative adults with no recently reported acute infections or vaccinations. Every donor was a Caucasian adult residing in Nashville, Tennessee, USA. CD4+ T cells were enriched by magnetic negative selection, after which naive cells were positively selected on CD45RA and the negative fraction was taken as the memory subset. After blood collection by leukapheresis, PBMCs were isolated using Ficoll-Histopaque density gradient centrifugation and then cryopreserved in the vapor phase of liquid nitrogen. Purity and quantity of every magnetically sorted T cell population were checked by analytical flow cytometry. From each sorted fraction, genomic DNA was isolated and quantified by UV absorbance on a Nanodrop 2000c. This sample is part of a study of shared clonotypes between healthy human individuals (dated by TCRdb to about 2020). For the wider study: A couple of women and a few men aged 18 to 49 years were included in the cohort. For each donor, three plates each were used for CD4 naive and CD4 memory, two plates were used for CD8 naive, and one plate was used for CD8 memory. The study deeply sequenced blood TCR repertoires of five healthy adults to estimate repertoire size and the extent of clonotype sharing between individuals. To increase sequencing depth and limit assay-specific biases, different laboratories used diverse techniques to prepare libraries and sequence TCR repertoires. Per donor, leukapheresis produced somewhere between about 0.9 and 9.5 billion PBMCs. Broader findings and caveats from the paper: Naive subsets generally had larger estimated clonotype richness than memory subsets. Pairwise subsampling indicated that sequencing depth was expected to affect the degree of clonotype sharing among donors. The small number of donors limited the genetic and exposure-history diversity represented. When a handful of donors were compared, the shared fraction of clonotypes was 5% to 6.5% for naive CD4, around 3.5% for naive CD8, about 2.5% for memory CD4, and 0.3% to 0.5% for memory CD8. Compared with non-shared clonotypes, the clonotypes found in all four sorted-subset donors had higher generation probabilities. Rarefaction of sorted-subset datasets indicated incomplete sequencing despite the large sequencing depth. Sampling was restricted to blood, and TCR repertoires in tissues likely differ from the TCR repertoires found in blood.

The trim is 1 base for V and 6 bases for J, with a gap of 4 bases between the germline ends. Reading the germline V gene gives CDR1 MDHEN and CDR2 SYDVKM. The CDR3 runs 12 residues from the cysteine to the phenylalanine. Only the CDR3 DNA is retained, 36 bases long and in frame from the first base. The TCR comes from a man aged 18 to 29 in good health. Some clones in this sample may be carry-over from other donors' samples. The chain couples TRBV28 to TRBJ1-5; the D gene assignment is ambiguous. The sample was naive CD4+ T cells from PBMCs. Reading the label with the study, this specimen's cell subset or site is: CD45RA+ positively selected. The CDR3 has the sequence CASSLSVQPQHF. In nucleotides, the sequence is TGTGCCAGCAGTTTATCCGTTCAGCCCCAGCATTTT.